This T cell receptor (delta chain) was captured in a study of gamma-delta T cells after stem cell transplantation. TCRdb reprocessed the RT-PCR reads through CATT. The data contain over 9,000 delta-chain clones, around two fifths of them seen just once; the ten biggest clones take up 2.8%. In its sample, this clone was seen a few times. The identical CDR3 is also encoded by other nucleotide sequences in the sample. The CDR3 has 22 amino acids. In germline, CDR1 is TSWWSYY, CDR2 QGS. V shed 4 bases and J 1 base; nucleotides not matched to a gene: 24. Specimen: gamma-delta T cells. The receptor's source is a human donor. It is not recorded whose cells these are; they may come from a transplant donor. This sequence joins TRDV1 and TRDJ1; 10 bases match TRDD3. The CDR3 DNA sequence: TGTGCTCTTGGGGCGAAAACCCTTACCGGGGGATACGCAGTTGGGTCCACCGATAAACTCATCTTT. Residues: CALGAKTLTGGYAVGSTDKLIF.